Presented here are 31 T cell receptor beta chains from one specimen sequenced in a study of T cell responses to AZD1222 COVID-19 vaccine. Only in-frame clones appear in the TCRdb table, and some are missing; sequencing was by immunoSEQ multiplex PCR. The sample includes about 72,000 clones, around 90% seen only once; the top ten take less than 25%. The sample consisted of peripheral blood, taken on day 0 of AZD1222 vaccination. These receptors were obtained from an adult in good health.

The rearrangement joins TRBV2 to TRBJ1-2, with D tentatively TRBD1 (6 bases). Trimming removed 11 bases at V and 7 bases at J, with 29 bases between. The CDR3 loop spans 16 amino acids. Germline-derived CDR1 and CDR2 are SNHLY and FYNNEI. CDR3 bases: TGTGCCTTTAGACAACTTCGGACAGAACTATGGACTGGCTACACCTTC. Its translation is CAFRQLRTELWTGYTF.

The CDR3 nucleotides are TGTGCCAGCAGCTTAAGTCTTTCACCCCTCCACTTT. Translation gives CASSLSLSPLHF. The rearrangement links TRBV7-2 to TRBJ1-6, with unresolved D. Germline lookup yields CDR1 SGHTA and CDR2 FQGNSA. V dropped 2 bases and J dropped 9 bases, with 5 bases sitting between them. The CDR3 runs 12 residues.

The V and J genes are TRBV11-2 and TRBJ2-7, with D maybe TRBD1 (6 bases). Germline loops: CDR1 SGHAT, CDR2 FQNNGV. CDR3 length equals 14 residues. Trimming pared 5 bases from V and 2 bases from J, leaving 13 bases between. CDR3 in amino acids: CASSPAGDTYEQYF. CDR3 nucleotide sequence: TGTGCCAGCAGCCCAGCAGGGGACACCTACGAGCAGTACTTC. Supplemented by reference TRBV11-2 and TRBJ2-7, the full variable domain reads EAGVAQSPRYKIIEKRQSVAFWCNPISGHATLYWYQQILGQGPKLLIQFQNNGVVDDSQLPKDRFSAERLKGVDSTLKIQPAKLEDSAVYLCASSPAGDTYEQYFGPGTRLTVT.

The chain employs TRBV30 and TRBJ1-4, with 8 bases that match TRBD1. The CDR3 consists of 14 residues. CDR1 and CDR2 from the germline V gene are GTSNPN and SVGIG (reference sequence). V dropped 5 bases and J dropped 7; count of bases not matched to a gene: 9. As DNA, the CDR3 is TGTGCCTGGGACATTCCAGGGGGCGGTGAAAAACTGTTTTTT. Its translation is CAWDIPGGGEKLFF. Together with reference TRBV30 and TRBJ1-4, the CDR3 gives the full variable domain: SQTIHQWPATLVQPVGSPLSLECTVEGTSNPNLYWYRQAAGRGLQLLFYSVGIGQISSEVPQNLSASRPQDRQFILSSKKLLLSDSGFYLCAWDIPGGGEKLFFGSGTQLSVL.

The chain employs TRBV7-2 and TRBJ1-2; a possible D gene is TRBD1 (6 bases). The CDR3 extends over 13 amino acids. The V end was cut by 5 bases, the J end by 6 bases, with 13 bases between. Germline V gene lookup returns CDR1 SGHTA and CDR2 FQGNSA. The CDR3 DNA is TGTGCCAGCAGCCTAGGGACACAGGATGGCTACACCTTC. Translating it yields CASSLGTQDGYTF.

The rearrangement joins TRBV3-1 (or the pseudogene TRBV3-2) to TRBJ2-3, with D perhaps matching TRBD2 (5 bases). The CDR3 runs 15 residues. The germline V and J ends were trimmed by 4 bases and 6 bases, with 17 bases remaining between them. Germline CDR1 reads LGHDT; CDR2 reads YNNKEL (reference sequence). The CDR3 DNA reads TGTGCCAGCAGCCCCCTCAATCCGGGGTTGGATACGCAGTATTTT. Its protein is CASSPLNPGLDTQYF.

The genes are TRBV30 and TRBJ2-3; no clear D gene. The germline V gene encodes CDR1 GTSNPN and CDR2 SVGIG (reference sequence). This CDR3 has 11 amino acids. V lost 0 bases to trimming and J lost 9 bases, with 7 bases between them. Here the CDR3 DNA reads TGTGCCTGGAGTGTAACTTTGACGCAGTATTTT. Translating gives CAWSVTLTQYF.

The genes are TRBV7-9 and TRBJ1-6, with 7 bases identical to TRBD1. There are 16 residues in the CDR3. V was pared by 1 base and J by 10 bases, with 10 bases of the junction left unmatched. Germline V gene sequence: CDR1 SEHNR, CDR2 FQNEAQ (reference sequence). CDR3 sequence: CASSLGQGGWESPLHF. The CDR3 DNA follows: TGTGCCAGCAGCTTAGGACAGGGAGGGTGGGAGTCACCCCTCCACTTT.

V gene TRBV2 combines with J gene TRBJ2-3; the match to TRBD2 covers 11 bases. This CDR3 is built from 17 residues. Losses at the gene ends were 1 base for V and 4 bases for J; bases not matched to a gene: 7. Germline-derived CDR1 and CDR2 are SNHLY and FYNNEI. The CDR3: CASSEERLAGSSDTQYF. DNA of the CDR3: TGTGCCAGCAGTGAAGAAAGACTAGCGGGGAGCTCAGATACGCAGTATTTT.

This chain uses TRBV11-2 with TRBJ1-1, with 9 bases matching TRBD1. The CDR3 is made up of 13 amino acids. The germline CDR1 and CDR2 sequences are SGHAT and FQNNGV. V dropped 5 bases and J dropped 3; count of bases not matched to a gene: 1. This chain's CDR3 is CASSRDRDTEAFF. CDR3 DNA: TGTGCCAGCAGCAGGGACAGGGACACTGAAGCTTTCTTT.

This chain joins TRBV15 and TRBJ1-1; D possibly corresponds to TRBD1 (5 bases). The CDR3 covers 14 residues. Germline CDR1 reads LNHNV; CDR2 reads YYDKDF (reference sequence). V shed 0 bases and J shed 4 bases, with 9 bases lying between them. CDR3 sequence reads: CATSRDPQGTEAFF. CDR3 nucleotides: TGTGCCACCAGCAGAGATCCGCAGGGCACTGAAGCTTTCTTT.

The chain joins TRBV5-4 to TRBJ2-5; 9 positions match TRBD2. This CDR3 region has 16 residues. Germline V gives CDR1 SGHNT, CDR2 YYREEE (reference sequence). V dropped 1 base and J dropped 4; count of bases not matched to a gene: 8. CDR3 loop: CASSLKERGVGETQYF. DNA of the CDR3: TGTGCCAGCAGCTTGAAGGAGCGGGGGGTAGGAGAGACCCAGTACTTC.

The chain links TRBV12-3 or TRBV12-4 to TRBJ1-6; no definite D call. This CDR3 region has 12 residues. V was cut by 6 bases and J by 10 bases, with 10 bases left in between. The CDR3: CASSTGRSPLHF. The CDR3 DNA reads TGTGCCAGCAGCACTGGAAGGTCACCCCTCCACTTT.

This clone was seen only a few times. The rearrangement links TRBV28 to TRBJ1-6, with a tentative D call TRBD1 (5 bases). CDR3 size: 14 residues. V gave up 2 bases and J gave up 8 bases, with 10 bases separating them. Germline V gene data show CDR1 as MDHEN and CDR2 as SYDVKM. CDR3 in DNA: TGTGCCAGCAGTTTAGTAGGGGACGATTCACCCCTCCACTTT. This codes for CASSLVGDDSPLHF. Full variable domain (outside the CDR3, taken from reference TRBV28 and TRBJ1-6): DVKVTQSSRYLVKRTGEKVFLECVQDMDHENMFWYRQDPGLGLRLIYFSYDVKMKEKGDIPEGYSVSREKKERFSLILESASTNQTSMYLCASSLVGDDSPLHFGNGTRLTVT.

The genes are TRBV19 and TRBJ1-2; D is unresolved. V shed 4 bases and J shed 5 bases, with 14 bases lying between them. The CDR3 consists of 14 residues. Germline CDR1 LNHDA, CDR2 SQIVND (reference sequence). The CDR3 nucleotides read TGTGCCAGTAGTAATCATCGGTCTGGGTATGGCTACACCTTC. Its protein is CASSNHRSGYGYTF.

V usage is TRBV6-2 or TRBV6-3 and J usage is TRBJ2-1, with D unclear. With 2 bases removed from V and 9 bases from J, the gap between germline ends came to 11 bases. This CDR3 region has 13 residues. Germline V gene sequence: CDR1 MNHEY, CDR2 SVGEGT. The DNA for the CDR3 is TGTGCCAGCAGTTACCCCGCGAGCGCTGAGCAGTTCTTC. Translation: CASSYPASAEQFF.

V usage is TRBV7-9 and J usage is TRBJ1-6; D is unclear. The CDR3 is 14 amino acids. Looked up from germline, CDR1 is SEHNR and CDR2 is FQNEAQ (reference sequence). V lost 5 bases to trimming and J lost 6 bases, with 11 bases between them. The DNA for the CDR3 is TGTGCCAGCAGCCCGGAAACGGGTAATTCACCCCTCCACTTT. It codes for CASSPETGNSPLHF.

The chain combines TRBV30 with TRBJ1-1; no firm D call. V lost 3 bases, J lost 4 bases, and 12 bases lay in between. CDR3 size: 13 residues. Germline loops: CDR1 GTSNPN, CDR2 SVGIG (reference sequence). The CDR3 is CAWSPGEVTEAFF. Here the CDR3 DNA reads TGTGCCTGGAGCCCGGGCGAGGTCACTGAAGCTTTCTTT. The complete variable domain, with remaining parts taken from reference TRBV30 and TRBJ1-1, reads SQTIHQWPATLVQPVGSPLSLECTVEGTSNPNLYWYRQAAGRGLQLLFYSVGIGQISSEVPQNLSASRPQDRQFILSSKKLLLSDSGFYLCAWSPGEVTEAFFGQGTRLTVV.

CDR3: CASSATGVGSTYEQYF. The CDR3 nucleotides are TGTGCCAGCAGCGCGACAGGGGTCGGGTCGACCTACGAGCAGTACTTC. This chain joins TRBV5-5 and TRBJ2-7; 8 nucleotides agree with TRBD1. Germline V gene sequence: CDR1 SGHKS, CDR2 YYEKEE (reference sequence). Trimming removed 4 bases from V and 2 bases from J; junction bases left unmatched: 11. This CDR3 spans 16 amino acids. The full variable domain, in which reference TRBV5-5 and TRBJ2-7 provide the parts outside the CDR3, is DAGVTQSPTHLIKTRGQQVTLRCSPISGHKSVSWYQQVLGQGPQFIFQYYEKEERGRGNFPDRFSARQFPNYSSELNVNALLLGDSALYLCASSATGVGSTYEQYFGPGTRLTVT.

The chain recombines TRBV5-1 with TRBJ1-2, with 8 bases fitting TRBD1. J gave up 2 bases and V 2 bases, and 8 bases lay outside the gene matches. The CDR3 consists of 16 residues. Germline V gene sequence: CDR1 SGHRS, CDR2 YFSETQ. CDR3 residues: CASSLPGQAQNYGYTF. The DNA for the CDR3 is TGCGCCAGCAGCTTACCGGGACAGGCCCAAAACTATGGCTACACCTTC.

The rearrangement uses TRBV6-1 and TRBJ2-3; tentative D call: TRBD2 (6 bases). Germline loops: CDR1 MNHNS, CDR2 SASEGT. Trimming removed 2 bases from V and 14 bases from J, with 14 bases in between. This CDR3 contains 12 residues. CDR3 coding DNA: TGTGCCAGCAGTGAACTGGCAGGGAGGCCGTATTTT. Encoded protein: CASSELAGRPYF.

This chain uses TRBV27 with TRBJ1-1, with D perhaps TRBD1 (5 bases). V was shortened by 1 base and J by 6 bases, with 9 bases between the two germline ends. CDR3 length: 13 amino acids. In germline, CDR1 is MNHEY, CDR2 SMNVEV (reference sequence). The DNA for the CDR3 is TGTGCCAGCAGTTTATTAGGGACGGCTGAAGCTTTCTTT. Translated: CASSLLGTAEAFF.

The chain carries TRBV7-9 and TRBJ2-7, with D perhaps TRBD2 (6 bases). This CDR3 contains 13 residues. Germline CDR1 SEHNR, CDR2 FQNEAQ (reference sequence). Trimming left V 3 bases short and J 2 bases short, with 8 bases between. The CDR3 spells CASSFGGAYEQYF. The CDR3 coding sequence is TGTGCCAGCAGCTTTGGAGGGGCCTACGAGCAGTACTTC.

Only a few counts were recorded for this clone. The rearrangement uses TRBV25-1 and TRBJ1-6; no clear D. Trimming stripped 2 bases from V and 10 bases from J, with 15 bases between. Per germline, CDR1 MGHDK and CDR2 SYGVNS. CDR3 size: 15 residues. In DNA, the CDR3 is TGTGCCAGCAGTGAAACGGGCCACAGTGGGTCACCCCTCCACTTT. Its translation is CASSETGHSGSPLHF.

The count of this clone is one. This sequence joins TRBV14 and TRBJ2-7; no firm D call. Germline CDR1 is SGHDN and CDR2 is FVKESK. This CDR3 spans 14 amino acids. V dropped 0 bases and J dropped 2 bases, with 8 bases sitting between them. CDR3 amino acids: CASSQDWQAYEQYF. CDR3 sequence (DNA): TGTGCCAGCAGCCAAGATTGGCAGGCCTACGAGCAGTACTTC.

The chain couples TRBV28 to TRBJ2-1, with D hard to call. There are 12 residues in the CDR3. Germline CDR1 reads MDHEN; CDR2 reads SYDVKM. Trimming left V 3 bases short and J 9 bases short, with 9 bases between. CDR3 sequence reads: CASSLGFGEQFF. CDR3 nucleotide sequence: TGTGCCAGCAGTTTGGGTTTCGGTGAGCAGTTCTTC.

V gene TRBV5-5 combines with J gene TRBJ2-3; 8 bases are shared with TRBD1. CDR1 is SGHKS, CDR2 YYEKEE, per germline (reference sequence). The CDR3 has 18 amino acids. V gave up 4 bases and J gave up 2 bases; unmatched junction bases: 15. CDR3 amino acids: CASSPRTGSGWNTDTQYF. In DNA, the CDR3 is TGTGCCAGCAGCCCGCGGACAGGGTCGGGGTGGAACACAGATACGCAGTATTTT.

V gene TRBV7-9 combines with J gene TRBJ1-4; 7 bases match TRBD1. This CDR3 spans 14 amino acids. The V segment lost 2 bases and the J segment 7 bases; nucleotides outside the gene matches: 4. Looked up from germline, CDR1 is SEHNR and CDR2 is FQNEAQ (reference sequence). CDR3 sequence (DNA): TGTGCCAGCAGCTTATTGGCAGGGGGTGAAAAACTGTTTTTT. Translation: CASSLLAGGEKLFF.

The rearrangement links TRBV27 to TRBJ1-2; TRBD1 matches at 9 bases. From germline, CDR1 is MNHEY and CDR2 SMNVEV (reference sequence). The ends lost 5 bases at V and 7 bases at J; junction bases unmatched: 5. CDR3 length equals 13 residues. The CDR3 region has the DNA TGTGCCAGCAGTAGGACAGGGGTAGTTGGCTACACCTTC. Its protein is CASSRTGVVGYTF.

The genes are TRBV20-1 and TRBJ1-1; 7 nucleotides align to TRBD1. The ends lost 3 bases at V and 5 bases at J; junction bases unmatched: 12. The V gene's germline CDR1 is DFQATT and CDR2 SNEGSKA (reference sequence). The CDR3 runs to 15 residues. The CDR3: CSASPRQGMDTEAFF. The CDR3 DNA reads TGCAGTGCTAGTCCACGACAGGGTATGGATACTGAAGCTTTCTTT.

V and J are TRBV6-5 and TRBJ2-5; 10 nucleotides match TRBD1. Germline V CDR1 and CDR2: MNHEY, SVGAGI. This CDR3 region has 15 residues. Germline trimming cut 0 bases from V and 7 bases from J; bases unmatched to any gene: 5. In DNA form, the CDR3 reads TGTGCCAGCAGTTACTCCGGGACAGGGGTTGGGACCCAGTACTTC. Its protein product is CASSYSGTGVGTQYF.